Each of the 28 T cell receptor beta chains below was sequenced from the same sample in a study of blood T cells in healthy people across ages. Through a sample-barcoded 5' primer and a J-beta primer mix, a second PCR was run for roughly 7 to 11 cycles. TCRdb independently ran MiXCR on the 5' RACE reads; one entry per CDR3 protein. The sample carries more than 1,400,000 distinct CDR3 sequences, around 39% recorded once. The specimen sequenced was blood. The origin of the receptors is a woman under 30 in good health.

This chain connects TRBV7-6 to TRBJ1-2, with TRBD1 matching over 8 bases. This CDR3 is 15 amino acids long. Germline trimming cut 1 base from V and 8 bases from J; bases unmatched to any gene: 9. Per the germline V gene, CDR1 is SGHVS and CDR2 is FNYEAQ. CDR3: CASSLGTGRSEGYTF. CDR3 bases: TGTGCCAGCAGCTTAGGGACAGGGCGTTCGGAGGGCTACACCTTC.

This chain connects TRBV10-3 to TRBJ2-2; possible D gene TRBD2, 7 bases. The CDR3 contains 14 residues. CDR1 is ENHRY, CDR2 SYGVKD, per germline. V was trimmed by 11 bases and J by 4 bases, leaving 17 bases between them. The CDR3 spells CASGGGARTGELFF. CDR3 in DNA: TGTGCCTCAGGAGGGGGGGCCCGCACCGGGGAGCTGTTTTTT.

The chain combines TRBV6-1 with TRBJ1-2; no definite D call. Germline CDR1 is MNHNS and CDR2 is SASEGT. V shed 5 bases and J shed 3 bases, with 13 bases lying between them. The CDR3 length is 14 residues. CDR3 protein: CASSKRTEDYGYTF. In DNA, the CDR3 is TGTGCCAGCAGTAAGAGAACAGAAGACTATGGCTACACCTTC.

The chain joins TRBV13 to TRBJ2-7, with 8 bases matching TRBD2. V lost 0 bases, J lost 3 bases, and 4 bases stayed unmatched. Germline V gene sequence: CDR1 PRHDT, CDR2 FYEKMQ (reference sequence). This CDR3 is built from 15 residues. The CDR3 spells CASSLGGGVNYEQYF. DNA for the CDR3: TGTGCCAGCAGCTTAGGCGGGGGGGTGAACTACGAGCAGTACTTC.

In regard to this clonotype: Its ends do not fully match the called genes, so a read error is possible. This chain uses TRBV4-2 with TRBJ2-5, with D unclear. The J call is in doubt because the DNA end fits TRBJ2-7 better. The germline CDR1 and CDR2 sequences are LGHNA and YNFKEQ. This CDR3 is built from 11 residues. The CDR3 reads CTSSQDHEQYF. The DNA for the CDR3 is TGTACCAGCAGCCAAGACCACGAGCAGTACTTC.

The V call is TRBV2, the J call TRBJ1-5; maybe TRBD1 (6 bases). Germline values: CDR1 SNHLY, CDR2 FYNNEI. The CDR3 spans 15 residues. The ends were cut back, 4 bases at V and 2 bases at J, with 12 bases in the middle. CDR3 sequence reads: CASSVSQGGNQPQHF. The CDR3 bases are TGTGCCAGCAGTGTCTCACAGGGCGGCAATCAGCCCCAGCATTTT. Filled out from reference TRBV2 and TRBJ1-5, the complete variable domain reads EPEVTQTPSHQVTQMGQEVILRCVPISNHLYFYWYRQILGQKVEFLVSFYNNEISEKSEIFDDQFSVERPDGSNFTLKIRSTKLEDSAMYFCASSVSQGGNQPQHFGDGTRLSIL.

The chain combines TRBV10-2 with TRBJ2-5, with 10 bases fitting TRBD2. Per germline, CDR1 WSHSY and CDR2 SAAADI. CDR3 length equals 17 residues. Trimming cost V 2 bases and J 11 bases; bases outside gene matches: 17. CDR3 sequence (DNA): TGCGCCAGCAGTGAGCCCCCTAGCGGGAGAAGAGACAATGAGCAGTACTTC. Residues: CASSEPPSGRRDNEQYF.

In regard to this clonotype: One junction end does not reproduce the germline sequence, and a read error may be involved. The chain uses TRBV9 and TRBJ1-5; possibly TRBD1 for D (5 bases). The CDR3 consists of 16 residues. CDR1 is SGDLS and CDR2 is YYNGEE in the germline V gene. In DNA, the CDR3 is TGTGCCAACAGCGTAGGGGAGGGTGGCGGCAATCAGCCCCAGCATTTT. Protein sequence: CANSVGEGGGNQPQHF.

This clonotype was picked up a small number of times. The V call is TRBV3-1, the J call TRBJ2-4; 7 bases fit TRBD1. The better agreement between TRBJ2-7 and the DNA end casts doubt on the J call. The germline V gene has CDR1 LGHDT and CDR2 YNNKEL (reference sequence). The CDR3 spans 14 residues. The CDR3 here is CASSQERQGNEQYF. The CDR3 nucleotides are TGTGCCAGCAGCCAAGAAAGACAGGGCAACGAGCAGTACTTC.

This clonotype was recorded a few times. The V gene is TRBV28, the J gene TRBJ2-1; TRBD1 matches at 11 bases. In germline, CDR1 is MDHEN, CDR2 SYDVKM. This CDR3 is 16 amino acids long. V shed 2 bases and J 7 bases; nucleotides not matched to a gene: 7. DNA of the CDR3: TGTGCCAGCAGTTTAGTTGGGACAGGGGGTAAGAATGAGCAGTTCTTC. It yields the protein CASSLVGTGGKNEQFF.

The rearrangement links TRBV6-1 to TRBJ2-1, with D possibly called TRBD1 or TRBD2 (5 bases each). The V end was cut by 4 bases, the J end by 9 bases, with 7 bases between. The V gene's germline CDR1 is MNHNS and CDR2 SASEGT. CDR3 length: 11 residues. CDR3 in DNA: TGTGCCAGCAGTGGGGGGTGTGAGCAGTTCTTC. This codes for CASSGGCEQFF.

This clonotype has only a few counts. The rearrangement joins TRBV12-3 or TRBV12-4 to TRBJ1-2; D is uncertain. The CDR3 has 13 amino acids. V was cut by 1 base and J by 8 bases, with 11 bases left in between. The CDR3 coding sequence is TGTGCCAGCAGTTTAGGAAAGATTGGGGGCTACACCTTC. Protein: CASSLGKIGGYTF.

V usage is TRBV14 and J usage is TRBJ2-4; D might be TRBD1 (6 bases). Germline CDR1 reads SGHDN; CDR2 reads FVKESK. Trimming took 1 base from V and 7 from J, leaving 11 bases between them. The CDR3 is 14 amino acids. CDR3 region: CASSQVGAQNIQYF. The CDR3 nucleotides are TGTGCCAGCAGCCAAGTGGGGGCACAGAACATTCAGTACTTC.

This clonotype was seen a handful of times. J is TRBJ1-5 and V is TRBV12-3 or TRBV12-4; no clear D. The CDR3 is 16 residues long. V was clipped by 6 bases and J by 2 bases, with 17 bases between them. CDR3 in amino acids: CASSPRAGPGNQPQHF. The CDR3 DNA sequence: TGTGCCAGCAGCCCCAGAGCGGGCCCAGGCAATCAGCCCCAGCATTTT.

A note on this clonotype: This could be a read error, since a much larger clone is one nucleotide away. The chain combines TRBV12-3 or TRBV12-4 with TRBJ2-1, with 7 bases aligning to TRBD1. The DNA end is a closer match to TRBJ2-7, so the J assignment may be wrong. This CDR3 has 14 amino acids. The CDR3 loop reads CASSPGTVYNEQYF. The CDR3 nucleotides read TGTGCCAGCAGCCCGGGGACAGTCTACAATGAGCAGTACTTC.

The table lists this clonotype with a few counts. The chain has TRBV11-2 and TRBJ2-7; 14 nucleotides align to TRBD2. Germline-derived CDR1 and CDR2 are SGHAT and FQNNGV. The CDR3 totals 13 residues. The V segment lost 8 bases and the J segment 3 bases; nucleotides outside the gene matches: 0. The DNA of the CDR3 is TGTGCCAGCGGGACTAGCGGGGGCTACGAGCAGTACTTC. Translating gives CASGTSGGYEQYF.

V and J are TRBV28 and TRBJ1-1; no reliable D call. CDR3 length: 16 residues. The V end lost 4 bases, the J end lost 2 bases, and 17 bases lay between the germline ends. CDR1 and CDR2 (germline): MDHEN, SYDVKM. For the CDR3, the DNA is TGTGCCAGCAGTTCCCTCCGTGGGCAGGACAACACTGAAGCTTTCTTT. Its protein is CASSSLRGQDNTEAFF.

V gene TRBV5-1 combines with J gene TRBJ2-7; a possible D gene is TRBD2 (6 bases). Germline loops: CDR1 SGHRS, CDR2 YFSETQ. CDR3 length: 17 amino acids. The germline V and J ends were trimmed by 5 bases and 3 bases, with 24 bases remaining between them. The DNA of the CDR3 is TGCGCCAGCAGGAAACCGCAAGCGGGCCTAGGGGACTACGAGCAGTACTTC. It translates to CASRKPQAGLGDYEQYF.

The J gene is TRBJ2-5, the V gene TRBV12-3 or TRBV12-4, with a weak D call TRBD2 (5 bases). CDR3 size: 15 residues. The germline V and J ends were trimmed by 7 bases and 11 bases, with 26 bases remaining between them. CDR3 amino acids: CASTRTLLLYNEQYF. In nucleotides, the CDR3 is TGTGCCAGCACCAGGACTCTGCTCCTTTACAATGAGCAGTACTTC.

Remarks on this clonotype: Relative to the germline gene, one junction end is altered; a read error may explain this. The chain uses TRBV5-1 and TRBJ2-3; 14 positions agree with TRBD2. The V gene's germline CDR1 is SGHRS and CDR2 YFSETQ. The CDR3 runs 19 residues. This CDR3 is CTSSSGLAGARRSTDTQYF. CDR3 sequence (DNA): TGCACCAGCAGCTCGGGACTAGCGGGGGCCCGGAGGAGCACAGATACGCAGTATTTT.

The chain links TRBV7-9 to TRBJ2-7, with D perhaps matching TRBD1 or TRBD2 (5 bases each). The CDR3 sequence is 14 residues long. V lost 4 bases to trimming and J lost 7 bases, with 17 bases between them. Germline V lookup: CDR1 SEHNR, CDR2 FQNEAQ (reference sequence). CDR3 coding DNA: TGTGCCAGCAGCTGGGACCAACAGGTGAATGAGCAGTACTTC. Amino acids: CASSWDQQVNEQYF.

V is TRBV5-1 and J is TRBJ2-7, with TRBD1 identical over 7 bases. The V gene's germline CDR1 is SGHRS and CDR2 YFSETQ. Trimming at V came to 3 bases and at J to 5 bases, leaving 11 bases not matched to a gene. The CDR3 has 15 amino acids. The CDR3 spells CASSSGDRVAHEQYF. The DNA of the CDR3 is TGCGCCAGCAGCTCCGGTGACAGGGTGGCCCACGAGCAGTACTTC.

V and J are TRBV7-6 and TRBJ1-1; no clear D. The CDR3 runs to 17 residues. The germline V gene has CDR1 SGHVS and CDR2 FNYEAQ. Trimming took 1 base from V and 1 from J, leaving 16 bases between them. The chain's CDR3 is CASSLGVGEGGNTEAFF. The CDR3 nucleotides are TGTGCCAGCAGCTTAGGGGTTGGTGAGGGTGGGAACACTGAAGCTTTCTTT.

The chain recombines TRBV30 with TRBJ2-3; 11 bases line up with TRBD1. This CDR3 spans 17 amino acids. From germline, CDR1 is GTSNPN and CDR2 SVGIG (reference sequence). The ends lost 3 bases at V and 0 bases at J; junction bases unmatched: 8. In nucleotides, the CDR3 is TGTGCCTGGAGCAGGACAGGGGGCGGCCGCAGCACAGATACGCAGTATTTT. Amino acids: CAWSRTGGGRSTDTQYF.

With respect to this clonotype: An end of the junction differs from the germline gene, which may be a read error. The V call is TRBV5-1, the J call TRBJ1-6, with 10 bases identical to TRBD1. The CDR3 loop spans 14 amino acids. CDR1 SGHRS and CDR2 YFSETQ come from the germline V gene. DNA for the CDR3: TGCGCCAACAGCCCAGGACAGGGGGTTTCACCCCTCCACTTT. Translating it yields CANSPGQGVSPLHF.

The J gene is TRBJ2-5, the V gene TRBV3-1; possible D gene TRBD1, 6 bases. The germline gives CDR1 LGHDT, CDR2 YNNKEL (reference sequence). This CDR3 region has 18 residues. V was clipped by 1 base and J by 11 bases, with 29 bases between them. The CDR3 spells CASSQVSGTGHWGNEQYF. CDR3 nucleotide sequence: TGTGCCAGCAGCCAAGTCTCGGGAACAGGGCATTGGGGCAATGAGCAGTACTTC.

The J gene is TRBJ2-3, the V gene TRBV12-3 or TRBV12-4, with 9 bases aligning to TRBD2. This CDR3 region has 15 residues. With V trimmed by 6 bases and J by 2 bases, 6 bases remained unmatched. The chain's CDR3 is CASRQAGGNTDTQYF. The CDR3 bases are TGTGCCAGCAGACAAGCGGGGGGAAACACAGATACGCAGTATTTT.

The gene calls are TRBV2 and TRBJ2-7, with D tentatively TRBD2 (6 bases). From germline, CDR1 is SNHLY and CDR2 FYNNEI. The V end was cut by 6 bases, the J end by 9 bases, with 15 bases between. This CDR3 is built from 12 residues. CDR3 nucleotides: TGTGCCAGCAGGGGGACTCTCCCTGGGCAGTACTTC. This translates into CASRGTLPGQYF.